Listed below are T cell receptor beta chains from one sample, sequenced in a study of shared clonotypes between healthy human individuals. Profiling relied on immunoSEQ multiplex PCR, and the TCRdb table lists in-frame clones only, not all of them. The table includes around 320,000 clones, around 87% detected once. The material sequenced was memory CD8+ T cells sorted from blood. The receptor source for this set is a man between 18 and 35 years old in good health. Both conserved end residues are part of each CDR3. A D gene is named only where the DNA matches it firmly. Size tells how often a clone was seen (once, few, many) or the class of an expanded clone, and some rows leave it out.

>16|TRBJ2-3|TRBD1|TRBV5-4|.
TGTGCCAGCACCGACAGGGGGCTTAGGAACACAGATACGCAGTATTTT
CASTDRGLRNTDTQYF
>16|TRBJ1-2|.|TRBV5-1|.
TGCGCCAGCAGCGTAACGGGACTCTCAAAGGACTATGGCTACACCTTC
CASSVTGLSKDYGYTF
>17|TRBJ2-2|TRBD1|TRBV7-3|.
TGTGCCAGCAGCCCCCCGCCCGGGACAGGGAGTGCCGGGGAGCTGTTTTTT
CASSPPPGTGSAGELFF
>16|TRBJ1-6|TRBD1|TRBV18|.
TGTGCCAGCTCACCATCGACAGGGTTCTATAATTCACCCCTCCACTTT
CASSPSTGFYNSPLHF
>15|TRBJ1-1|.|TRBV6-1|once
TGTGCCAGCAGTGAATGGGCAGCGGCTTACACTGAAGCTTTCTTT
CASSEWAAAYTEAFF
>16|TRBJ1-3|TRBD1|TRBV7-9|.
TGTGCCAGCAGCTCCCGGGACAGGAATCCTGGAAACACCATATATTTT
CASSSRDRNPGNTIYF
>16|TRBJ1-1|TRBD1|TRBV5-1|.
TGCGCCAGCAGCCTTCGGGACAGGGGACTTTACACTGAAGCTTTCTTT
CASSLRDRGLYTEAFF
>17|TRBJ2-3|TRBD2|TRBV28|.
TGTGCCAGCAGTCCAGGGACTAGCGGGGCTAGCACAGATACGCAGTATTTT
CASSPGTSGASTDTQYF
>18|TRBJ2-6|.|TRBV10-3|.
TGTGCCATCAGTTTAGTTCGCTGTAGTACAAAGTCGGGCCAACGTCCTGACTTC
CAISLVRCSTKSGQRPDF
>14|TRBJ2-7|.|TRBV11-2|.
TGTGCCAGCAGCTTAGGTCCAGGAAGCTACGAGCAGTACTTC
CASSLGPGSYEQYF
>14|TRBJ2-5|.|TRBV7-6|.
TGTGCCAGCAGCTTAGTTGCGAGGTTAAAGACCCAGTACTTC
CASSLVARLKTQYF
>18|TRBJ2-4|TRBD1|TRBV9|.
TGTGCCAGCAGCACCGTTCCCCTCCAGACAGGGATGGAAAACATTCAGTACTTC
CASSTVPLQTGMENIQYF
>16|TRBJ2-7|TRBD2|TRBV30|.
TGTGCCTGGAGCCTCATATGGCGGGAGGACTCCTACGAGCAGTACTTC
CAWSLIWREDSYEQYF
>21|TRBJ2-4|.|TRBV1|.
TGCACCAGCAGCCAAGATAGTCCTAGCGGGGGGTCACCTATAGCCAAAAACATTCAGTACTTC
CTSSQDSPSGGSPIAKNIQYF
>12|TRBJ2-2|.|TRBV7-9|.
TGTGCCAGCAGCTTAAGCGCCGGGGAGCTGTTTTTT
CASSLSAGELFF